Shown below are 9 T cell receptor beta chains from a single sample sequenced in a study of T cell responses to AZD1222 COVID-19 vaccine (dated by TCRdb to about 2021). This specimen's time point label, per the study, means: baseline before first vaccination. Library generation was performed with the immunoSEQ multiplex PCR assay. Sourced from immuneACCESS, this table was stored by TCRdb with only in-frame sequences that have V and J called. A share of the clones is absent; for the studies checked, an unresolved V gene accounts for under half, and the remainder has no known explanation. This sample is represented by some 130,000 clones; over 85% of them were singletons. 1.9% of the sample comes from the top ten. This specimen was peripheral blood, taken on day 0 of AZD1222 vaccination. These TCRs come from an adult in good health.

The CDR3 is CSASSSRQGAYGYTF. As DNA, the CDR3 is TGCAGTGCTAGTTCTTCAAGACAGGGAGCCTATGGCTACACCTTC. The J gene is TRBJ1-2, the V gene TRBV20-1, with TRBD1 matching over 7 bases. With 3 bases clipped from V and 4 bases from J, the junction kept 11 bases outside the gene matches. This CDR3 is 15 amino acids long. The germline V gene encodes CDR1 DFQATT and CDR2 SNEGSKA (reference sequence).

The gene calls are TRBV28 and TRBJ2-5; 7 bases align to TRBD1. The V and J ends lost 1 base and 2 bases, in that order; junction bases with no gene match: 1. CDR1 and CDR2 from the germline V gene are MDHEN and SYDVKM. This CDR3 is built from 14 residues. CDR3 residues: CASSLLGQQETQYF. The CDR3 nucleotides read TGTGCCAGCAGTTTATTGGGACAGCAAGAGACCCAGTACTTC. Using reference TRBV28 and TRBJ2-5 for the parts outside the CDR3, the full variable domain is DVKVTQSSRYLVKRTGEKVFLECVQDMDHENMFWYRQDPGLGLRLIYFSYDVKMKEKGDIPEGYSVSREKKERFSLILESASTNQTSMYLCASSLLGQQETQYFGPGTRLLVL.

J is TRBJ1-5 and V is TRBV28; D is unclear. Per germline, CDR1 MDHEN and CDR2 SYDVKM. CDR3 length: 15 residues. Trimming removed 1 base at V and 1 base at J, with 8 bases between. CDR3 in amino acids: CASSLLRVSNQPQHF. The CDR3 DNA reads TGTGCCAGCAGTTTATTGAGGGTAAGCAATCAGCCCCAGCATTTT.

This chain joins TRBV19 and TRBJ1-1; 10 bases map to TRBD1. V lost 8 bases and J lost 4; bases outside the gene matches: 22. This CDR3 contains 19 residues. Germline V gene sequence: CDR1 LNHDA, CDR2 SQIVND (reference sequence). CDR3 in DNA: TGTGCCAGTGAGCTTCAAATCCGGGACAGGGGTCAGGCGGGCACTGAAGCTTTCTTT. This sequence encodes CASELQIRDRGQAGTEAFF.

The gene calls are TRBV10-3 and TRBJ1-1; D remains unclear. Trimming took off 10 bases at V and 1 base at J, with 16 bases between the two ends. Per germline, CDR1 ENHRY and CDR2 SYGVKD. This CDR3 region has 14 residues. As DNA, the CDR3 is TGTGCCACTACCCAGAATCAGGAGAACACTGAAGCTTTCTTT. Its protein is CATTQNQENTEAFF.

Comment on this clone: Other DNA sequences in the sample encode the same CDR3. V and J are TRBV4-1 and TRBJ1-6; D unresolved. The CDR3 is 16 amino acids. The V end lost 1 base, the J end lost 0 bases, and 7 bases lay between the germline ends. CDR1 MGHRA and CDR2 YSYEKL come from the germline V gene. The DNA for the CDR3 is TGCGCCAGCAGCCAAGGGGAGAGCTCCTATAATTCACCCCTCCACTTT. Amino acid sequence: CASSQGESSYNSPLHF.

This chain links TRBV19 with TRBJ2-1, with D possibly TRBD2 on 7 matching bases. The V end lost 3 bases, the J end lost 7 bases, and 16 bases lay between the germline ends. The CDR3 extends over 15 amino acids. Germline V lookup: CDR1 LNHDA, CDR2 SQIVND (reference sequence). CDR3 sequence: CASSMGAGARNEQFF. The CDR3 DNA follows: TGTGCCAGTAGTATGGGGGCGGGAGCCCGGAATGAGCAGTTCTTC.

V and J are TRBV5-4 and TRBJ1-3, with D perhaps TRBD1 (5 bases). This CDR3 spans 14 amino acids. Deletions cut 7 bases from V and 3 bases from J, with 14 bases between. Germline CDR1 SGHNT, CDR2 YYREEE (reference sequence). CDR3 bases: TGTGCCAGCTTTATCAGGGAGCGTGGAAACACCATATATTTT. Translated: CASFIRERGNTIYF.

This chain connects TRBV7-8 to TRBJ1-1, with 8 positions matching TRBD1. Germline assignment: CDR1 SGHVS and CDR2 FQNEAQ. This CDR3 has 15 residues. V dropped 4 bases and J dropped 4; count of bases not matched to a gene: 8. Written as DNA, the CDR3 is TGTGCCAGCAGCTCGTGGGAAACAGGGGGCACTGAAGCTTTCTTT. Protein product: CASSSWETGGTEAFF.